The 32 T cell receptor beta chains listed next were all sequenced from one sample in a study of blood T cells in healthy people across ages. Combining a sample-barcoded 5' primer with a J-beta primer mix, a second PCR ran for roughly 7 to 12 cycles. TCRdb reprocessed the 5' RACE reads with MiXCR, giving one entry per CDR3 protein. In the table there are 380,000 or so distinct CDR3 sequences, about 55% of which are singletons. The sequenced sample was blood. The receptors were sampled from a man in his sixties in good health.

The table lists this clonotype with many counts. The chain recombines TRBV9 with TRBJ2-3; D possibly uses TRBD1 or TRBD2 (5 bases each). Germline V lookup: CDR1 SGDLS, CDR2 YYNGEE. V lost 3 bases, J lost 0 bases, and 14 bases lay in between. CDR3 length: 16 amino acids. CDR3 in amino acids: CASSGGPGHSTDTQYF. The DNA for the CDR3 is TGTGCCAGCAGCGGGGGCCCGGGGCATAGCACAGATACGCAGTATTTT.

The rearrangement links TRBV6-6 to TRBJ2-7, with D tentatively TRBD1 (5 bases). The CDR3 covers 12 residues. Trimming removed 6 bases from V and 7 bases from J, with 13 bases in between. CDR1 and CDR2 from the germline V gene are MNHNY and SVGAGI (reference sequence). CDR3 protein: CASRDSWNEQYF. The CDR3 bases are TGTGCCAGCAGAGACAGCTGGAATGAGCAGTACTTC.

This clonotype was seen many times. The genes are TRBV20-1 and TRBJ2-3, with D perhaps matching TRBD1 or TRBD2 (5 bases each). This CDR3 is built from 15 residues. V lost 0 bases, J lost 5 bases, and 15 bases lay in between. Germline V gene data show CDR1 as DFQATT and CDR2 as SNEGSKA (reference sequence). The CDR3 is CSARDWGSGGDTQYF. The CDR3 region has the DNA TGCAGTGCTAGAGATTGGGGGAGTGGTGGAGATACGCAGTATTTT.

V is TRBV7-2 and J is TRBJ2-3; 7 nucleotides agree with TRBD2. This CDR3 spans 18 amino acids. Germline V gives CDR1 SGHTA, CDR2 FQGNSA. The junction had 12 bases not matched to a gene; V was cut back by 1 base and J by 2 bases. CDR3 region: CASSLVGSASGITDTQYF. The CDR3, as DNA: TGTGCCAGCAGCTTAGTAGGTTCGGCTAGCGGAATCACAGATACGCAGTATTTT.

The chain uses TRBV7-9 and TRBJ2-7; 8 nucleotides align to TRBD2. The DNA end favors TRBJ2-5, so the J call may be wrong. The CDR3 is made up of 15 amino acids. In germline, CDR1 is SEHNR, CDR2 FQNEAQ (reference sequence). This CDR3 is CASSPMKSGRETQYF. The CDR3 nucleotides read TGTGCCAGCAGCCCAATGAAAAGCGGGAGAGAGACCCAGTACTTC.

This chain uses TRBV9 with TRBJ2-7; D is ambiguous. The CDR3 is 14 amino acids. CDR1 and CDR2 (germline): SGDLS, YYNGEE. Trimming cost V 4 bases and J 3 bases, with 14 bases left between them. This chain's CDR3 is CASSPDLWSYEQYF. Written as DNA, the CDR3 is TGTGCCAGCAGCCCGGATTTGTGGAGCTACGAGCAGTACTTC.

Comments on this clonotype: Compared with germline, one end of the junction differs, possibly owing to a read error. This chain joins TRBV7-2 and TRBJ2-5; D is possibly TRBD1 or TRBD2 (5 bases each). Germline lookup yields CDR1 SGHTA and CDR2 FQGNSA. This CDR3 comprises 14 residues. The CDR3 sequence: CACSLGTVLETQYF. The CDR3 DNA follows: TGCGCCTGCAGCCTCGGGACGGTTTTAGAGACCCAGTACTTC.

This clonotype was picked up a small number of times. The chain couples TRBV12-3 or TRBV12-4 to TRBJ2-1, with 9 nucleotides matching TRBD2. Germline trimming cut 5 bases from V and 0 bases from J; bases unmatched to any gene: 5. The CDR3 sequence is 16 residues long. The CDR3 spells CASSGLAPSSYNEQFF. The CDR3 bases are TGTGCCAGCAGTGGACTAGCGCCTAGCTCCTACAATGAGCAGTTCTTC.

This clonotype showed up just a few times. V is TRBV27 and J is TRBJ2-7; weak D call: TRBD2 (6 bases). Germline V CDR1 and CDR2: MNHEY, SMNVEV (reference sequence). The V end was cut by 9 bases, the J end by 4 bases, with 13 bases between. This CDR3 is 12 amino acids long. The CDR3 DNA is TGTGCCAGGTGGGACGGGAGTTACGAGCAGTACTTC. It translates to CARWDGSYEQYF.

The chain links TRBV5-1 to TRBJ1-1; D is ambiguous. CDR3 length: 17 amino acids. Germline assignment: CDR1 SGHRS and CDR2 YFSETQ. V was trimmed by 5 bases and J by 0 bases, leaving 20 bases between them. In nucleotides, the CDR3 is TGCGCCAGCAGGGGGTCGTCAGCCTCTAATATGAACACTGAAGCTTTCTTT. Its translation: CASRGSSASNMNTEAFF.

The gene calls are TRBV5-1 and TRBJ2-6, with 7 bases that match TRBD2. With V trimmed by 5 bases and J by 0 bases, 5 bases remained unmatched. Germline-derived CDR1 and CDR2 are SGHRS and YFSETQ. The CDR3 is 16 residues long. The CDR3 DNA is TGCGCCAGCAGTCATGGCGGGAGCTCTGGGGCCAACGTCCTGACTTTC. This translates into CASSHGGSSGANVLTF.

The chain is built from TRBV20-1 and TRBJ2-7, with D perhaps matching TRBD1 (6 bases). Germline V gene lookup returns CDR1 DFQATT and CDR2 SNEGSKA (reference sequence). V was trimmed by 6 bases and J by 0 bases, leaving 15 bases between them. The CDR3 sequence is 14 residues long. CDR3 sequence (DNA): TGCAGTGCGCCCAGGGGCGTACCCTCCTACGAGCAGTACTTC. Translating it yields CSAPRGVPSYEQYF.

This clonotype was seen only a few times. The CDR3 spells CASSLTRGVTYEQYF. The CDR3 bases are TGTGCCAGCAGTCTGACGAGGGGGGTGACCTACGAGCAGTACTTC. The J gene is TRBJ2-7, the V gene TRBV28; D is possibly TRBD1 or TRBD2 (6 bases each). This CDR3 comprises 15 residues. Trimming removed 5 bases at V and 2 bases at J, with 16 bases between. CDR1 is MDHEN, CDR2 SYDVKM, per germline.

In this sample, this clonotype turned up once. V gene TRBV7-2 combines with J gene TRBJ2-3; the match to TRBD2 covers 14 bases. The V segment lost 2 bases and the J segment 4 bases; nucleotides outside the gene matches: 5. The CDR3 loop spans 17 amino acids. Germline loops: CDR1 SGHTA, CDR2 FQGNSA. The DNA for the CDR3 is TGTGCCAGCAGCTTAAGAGGGACTAGCGGGAGCGCAGATACGCAGTATTTT. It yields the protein CASSLRGTSGSADTQYF.

CDR3 in amino acids: CASSLGSNRNYGYTF. DNA of the CDR3: TGTGCCAGCAGCTTAGGTAGCAATCGGAACTATGGCTACACCTTC. The chain uses TRBV7-9 and TRBJ1-2; D uncertain. This CDR3 is 15 amino acids long. Per germline, CDR1 SEHNR and CDR2 FQNEAQ (reference sequence). V shed 1 base and J shed 2 bases, with 11 bases lying between them.

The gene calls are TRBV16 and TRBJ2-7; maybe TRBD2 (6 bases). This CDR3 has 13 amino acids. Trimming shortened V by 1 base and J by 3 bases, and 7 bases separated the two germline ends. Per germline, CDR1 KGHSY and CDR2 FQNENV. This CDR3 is CASSQFGGYEQYF. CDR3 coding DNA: TGTGCCAGCAGCCAATTCGGGGGCTACGAGCAGTACTTC.

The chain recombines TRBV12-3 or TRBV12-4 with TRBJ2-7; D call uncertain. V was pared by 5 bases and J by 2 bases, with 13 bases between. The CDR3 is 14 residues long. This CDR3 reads CASSDLTATYEQYF. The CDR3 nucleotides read TGTGCCAGCAGTGATCTGACGGCTACCTACGAGCAGTACTTC.

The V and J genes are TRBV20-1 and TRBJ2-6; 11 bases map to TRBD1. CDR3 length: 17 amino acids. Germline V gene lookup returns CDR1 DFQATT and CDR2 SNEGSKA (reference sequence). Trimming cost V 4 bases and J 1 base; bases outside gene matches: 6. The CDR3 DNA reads TGCAGTGCTATTCGGACAGGGGGCCAGTCTGGGGCCAACGTCCTGACTTTC. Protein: CSAIRTGGQSGANVLTF.

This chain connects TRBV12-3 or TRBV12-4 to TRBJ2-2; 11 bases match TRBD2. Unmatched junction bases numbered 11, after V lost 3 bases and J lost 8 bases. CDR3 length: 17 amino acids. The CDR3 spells CASSFGWGTSGVGELFF. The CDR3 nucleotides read TGTGCCAGCAGTTTTGGGTGGGGGACTAGCGGAGTAGGGGAGCTGTTTTTT.

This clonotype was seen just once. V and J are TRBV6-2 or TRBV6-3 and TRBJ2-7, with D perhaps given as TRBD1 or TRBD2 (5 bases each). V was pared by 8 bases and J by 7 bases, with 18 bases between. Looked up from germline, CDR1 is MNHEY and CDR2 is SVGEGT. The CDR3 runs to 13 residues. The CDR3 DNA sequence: TGTGCCAGCGGGGGTAGCTCCTACAATGAGCAGTACTTC. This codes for CASGGSSYNEQYF.

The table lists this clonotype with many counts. This CDR3 reads CASGLVHTSGPGGTSGIQYF. The DNA for the CDR3 is TGTGCTAGTGGTTTGGTACATACATCGGGACCGGGAGGGACGTCGGGCATTCAGTACTTC. The chain carries TRBV12-5 and TRBJ2-4; the match to TRBD2 covers 8 bases. The J segment lost 9 bases and the V segment lost 0 bases, leaving 22 bases of the junction unmatched. Germline V gene sequence: CDR1 LGHNT, CDR2 FRNRAP. This CDR3 spans 20 amino acids.

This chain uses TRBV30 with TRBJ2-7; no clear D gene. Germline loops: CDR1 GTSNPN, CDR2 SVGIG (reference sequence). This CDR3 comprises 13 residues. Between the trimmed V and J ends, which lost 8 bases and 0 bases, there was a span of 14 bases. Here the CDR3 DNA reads TGTGCCCCCGCCGGCCCACACTCCTACGAGCAGTACTTC. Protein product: CAPAGPHSYEQYF.

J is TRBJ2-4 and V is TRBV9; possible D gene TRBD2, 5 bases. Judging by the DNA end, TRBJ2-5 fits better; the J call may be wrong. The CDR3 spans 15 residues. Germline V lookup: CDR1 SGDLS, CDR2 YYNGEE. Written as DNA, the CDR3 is TGTGCCAGCAGCGCCGGTCTAGTGGGAGAGGAGACCCAGTACTTC. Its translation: CASSAGLVGEETQYF.

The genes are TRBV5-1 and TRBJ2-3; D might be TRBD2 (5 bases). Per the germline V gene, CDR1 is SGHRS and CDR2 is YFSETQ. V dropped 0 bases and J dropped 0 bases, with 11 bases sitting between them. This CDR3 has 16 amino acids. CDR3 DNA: TGCGCCAGCAGCTTGGATAGACTATCCAGCACAGATACGCAGTATTTT. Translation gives CASSLDRLSSTDTQYF.

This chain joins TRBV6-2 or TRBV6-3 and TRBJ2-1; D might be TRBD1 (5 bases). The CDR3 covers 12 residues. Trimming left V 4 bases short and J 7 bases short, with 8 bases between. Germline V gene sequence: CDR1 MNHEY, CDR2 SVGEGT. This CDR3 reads CASSSSGNEQFF. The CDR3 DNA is TGTGCCAGCAGTTCCTCAGGGAATGAGCAGTTCTTC.

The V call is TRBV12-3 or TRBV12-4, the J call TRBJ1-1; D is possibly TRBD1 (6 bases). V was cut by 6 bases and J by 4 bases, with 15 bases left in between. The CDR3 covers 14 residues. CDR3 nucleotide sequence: TGTGCCAGCAGCCCTCTAGGGGGGAGCACTGAAGCTTTCTTT. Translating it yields CASSPLGGSTEAFF.

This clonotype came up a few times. In DNA, the CDR3 is TGCAGCGTTGTCGGACGGATAAGCTCCTACGAGCAGTACTTC. As protein: CSVVGRISSYEQYF. The chain employs TRBV29-1 and TRBJ2-7; D gene unclear. The CDR3 is 14 amino acids. The V end was cut by 4 bases, the J end by 0 bases, with 13 bases between. Per the germline V gene, CDR1 is SQVTM and CDR2 is ANQGSEA.

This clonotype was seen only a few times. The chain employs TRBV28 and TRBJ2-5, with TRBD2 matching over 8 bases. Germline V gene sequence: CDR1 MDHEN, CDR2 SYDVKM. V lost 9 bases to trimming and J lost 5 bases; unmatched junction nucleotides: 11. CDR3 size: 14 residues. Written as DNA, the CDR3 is TGTGCCAGTAATCCCGCGGGGGGAGAGGAGACCCAGTACTTC. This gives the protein CASNPAGGEETQYF.

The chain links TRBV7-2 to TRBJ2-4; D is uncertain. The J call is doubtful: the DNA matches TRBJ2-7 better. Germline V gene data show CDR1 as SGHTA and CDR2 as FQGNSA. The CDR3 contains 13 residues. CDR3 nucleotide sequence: TGTGCCAGCAGCTTCTCCGGGTACTACGAGCAGTACTTC. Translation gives CASSFSGYYEQYF.

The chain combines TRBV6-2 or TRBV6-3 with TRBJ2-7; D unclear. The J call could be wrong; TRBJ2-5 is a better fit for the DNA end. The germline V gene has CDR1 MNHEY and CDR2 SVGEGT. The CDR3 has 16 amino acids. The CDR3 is CASSYSIPIGVETQYF. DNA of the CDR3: TGTGCCAGCAGTTACTCGATACCAATTGGGGTAGAGACCCAGTACTTC.

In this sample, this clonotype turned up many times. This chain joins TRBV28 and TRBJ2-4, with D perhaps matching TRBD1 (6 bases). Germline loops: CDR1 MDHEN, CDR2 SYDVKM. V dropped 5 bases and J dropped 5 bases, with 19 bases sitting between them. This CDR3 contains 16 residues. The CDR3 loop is CASSTLGTGFQNIQYF. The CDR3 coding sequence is TGTGCCAGCAGTACCCTTGGAACAGGGTTTCAAAACATTCAGTACTTC.

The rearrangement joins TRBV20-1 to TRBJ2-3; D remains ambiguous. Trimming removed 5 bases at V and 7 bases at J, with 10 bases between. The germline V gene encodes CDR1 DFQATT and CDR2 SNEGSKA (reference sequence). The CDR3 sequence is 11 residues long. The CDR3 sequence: CSAPLQNTQYF. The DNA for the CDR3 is TGCAGTGCTCCCCTCCAGAATACGCAGTATTTT.